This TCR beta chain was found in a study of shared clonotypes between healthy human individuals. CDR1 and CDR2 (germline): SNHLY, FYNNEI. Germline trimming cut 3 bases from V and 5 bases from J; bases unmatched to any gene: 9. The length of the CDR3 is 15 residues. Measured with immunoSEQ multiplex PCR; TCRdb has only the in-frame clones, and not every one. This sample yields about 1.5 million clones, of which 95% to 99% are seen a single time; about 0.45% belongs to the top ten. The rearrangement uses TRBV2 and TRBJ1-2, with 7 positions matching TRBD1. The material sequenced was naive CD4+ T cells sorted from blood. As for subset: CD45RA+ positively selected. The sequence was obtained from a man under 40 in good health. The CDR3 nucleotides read TGTGCCAGCAGTGAGGCGGGACAGCGGCCTTATGGCTACACCTTC. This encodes CASSEAGQRPYGYTF.